The 8 T cell receptor beta chains listed next were all sequenced from one sample in a study of Graves' ophthalmopathy and Graves' hyperthyroidism. RNA transcripts were the source from which TCR beta CDR3 regions were amplified. Investigators did first-round RT-PCR with HTBI primers, then second-round multiplex PCR. TCRdb recomputed calls from the multiplex PCR reads with MiXCR, one row per CDR3 protein. This sample yields about 220,000 distinct CDR3 sequences, of which roughly a fifth are seen a single time; roughly 42% belongs to the top ten. The sample was peripheral blood. These receptor sequences come from a woman in her forties or fifties with Graves' ophthalmopathy.

This clonotype was seen repeatedly, ten times or more. This rearrangement joins TRBV7-2 to TRBJ2-7, with no clear D. V was cut by 7 bases and J by 0 bases, with 13 bases left in between. The CDR3 sequence is 14 residues long. From germline, CDR1 is SGHTA and CDR2 FQGNSA. CDR3 bases: TGTGCCAGCATTCCCGGTGGAAACTCCTACGAGCAGTACTTC. Protein product: CASIPGGNSYEQYF.

In its sample, this clonotype was seen many times. The rearrangement links TRBV5-1 to TRBJ1-1, with 9 bases aligning to TRBD1. Losses at the gene ends were 3 bases for V and 5 bases for J; bases not matched to a gene: 8. Germline CDR1 is SGHRS and CDR2 is YFSETQ. The CDR3 is made up of 15 amino acids. This CDR3 is CASSWGTGLGTEAFF. The CDR3 DNA reads as TGCGCCAGCAGCTGGGGGACAGGGTTGGGAACTGAAGCTTTCTTT.

This clonotype was detected once. This chain links TRBV18 with TRBJ2-7; the D gene is possibly TRBD2 (5 bases). Trimming cost V 2 bases and J 0 bases, with 14 bases left between them. The CDR3 covers 16 residues. CDR1 is KGHSH, CDR2 LQKENI, per germline. The CDR3 reads CASSPTTPGYSYEQYF. The CDR3 DNA follows: TGTGCCAGCTCACCAACTACCCCGGGGTACTCCTACGAGCAGTACTTC.

This clonotype has ten or more counts. The V gene is TRBV20-1, the J gene TRBJ1-2; D call uncertain. The CDR3 covers 14 residues. V gave up 5 bases and J gave up 8 bases, with 21 bases separating them. Germline CDR1 and CDR2: DFQATT and SNEGSKA (reference sequence). CDR3 in amino acids: CSAPSGFTTGGYTF. In nucleotides, the CDR3 is TGCAGTGCTCCTTCGGGTTTTACTACGGGGGGCTACACCTTC.

The chain combines TRBV10-3 with TRBJ2-2; 10 bases agree with TRBD2. Germline-derived CDR1 and CDR2 are ENHRY and SYGVKD. The trim removed 6 bases at V and 4 bases at J, leaving 5 bases unmatched. This CDR3 is built from 15 residues. The CDR3 loop reads CAIRPSGSSTGELFF. The CDR3, as DNA: TGTGCCATCAGACCTAGCGGGAGTAGCACCGGGGAGCTGTTTTTT.

The table lists this clonotype with many counts. This chain links TRBV19 with TRBJ2-7; no reliable D call. The V and J ends lost 1 base and 2 bases respectively, with 12 bases between them. CDR1 LNHDA and CDR2 SQIVND come from the germline V gene (reference sequence). This CDR3 contains 15 residues. The chain's CDR3 is CASSIALYSTYEQYF. For the CDR3, the DNA is TGTGCCAGTAGTATAGCCCTATACTCCACCTACGAGCAGTACTTC.

This clonotype was counted ten times or more. The chain employs TRBV4-1 and TRBJ1-1; 7 nucleotides line up with TRBD1. Trimming at V came to 0 bases and at J to 8 bases, leaving 0 bases not matched to a gene. Germline V gene lookup returns CDR1 MGHRA and CDR2 YSYEKL. The CDR3 has 12 residues. The CDR3 DNA follows: TGCGCCAGCAGCCAAGAGACAGGGGAAGCTTTCTTT. Its translation is CASSQETGEAFF.

This clonotype was counted at least ten times. The rearrangement uses TRBV20-1 and TRBJ1-5; tentatively, D is TRBD1 (6 bases). CDR1 and CDR2 from the germline V gene are DFQATT and SNEGSKA (reference sequence). The CDR3 spans 13 residues. The ends were cut back, 3 bases at V and 1 base at J, with 7 bases in the middle. The CDR3 coding sequence is TGCAGTGCTAGGGACAGCAGCAATCAGCCCCAGCATTTT. This encodes CSARDSSNQPQHF.